The present T cell receptor (beta chain) was sequenced within a study of blood T cell repertoires in COVID-19. Overall study: Sources were T cells, B-cell-depleted T cells, or PBMCs; the material itself was cDNA or gDNA.

The study assigned cohorts using participant-reported clinical history. Before being deemed recovered, Cohort 3 donors had two negative PCRs, clearance, or symptom resolution. The data were produced by immunoSEQ multiplex PCR, yet TCRdb's version contains in-frame clones alone and is incomplete. The sample yields some 390,000 clones, around nine tenths seen once. This CDR3 is built from 13 residues. The chain recombines TRBV21-1 with TRBJ1-4; the table's D call TRBD1 went unverified against the DNA. TRBV21-1 is deemed a pseudogene. Sequencing was done on a sample of PBMCs or T cells enriched from blood (not recorded which). This sequence was found in a woman aged 30 to 39 who had recovered from COVID-19. CDR3 region: CAIKRTGNEELFF. The CDR3 DNA is TGTGCCATCAAACGGACAGGGAATGAGGAACTGTTTTTT.